These T cell receptor beta chains were read from a single sample in a study of blood T cells in healthy people across ages. TCRdb recomputed calls from the 5' RACE reads with MiXCR, one row per CDR3 protein. The profile covers approximately 1.5 million distinct CDR3 sequences, with roughly 43% appearing a single time and around 4% taken by the ten largest. Input material: blood. These receptors came from a woman younger than 30 in good health. Each CDR3 is given with its conserved first and last residue. D genes are given only for firm matches. Expanded clones are given a class, and other clones once, few, many or no size at all.

abundance,j_gene,d_gene,v_gene,CDR3nt,CDR3aa
.,TRBJ2-7,.,TRBV21-1,TGTGCCAGCACCTCAAAGTGGCCCTACGAGCAGTACTTC,CASTSKWPYEQYF
.,TRBJ2-7,.,TRBV28,TGTGCCAGCCTTGGGAACTCCTACGAGCAGTACTTC,CASLGNSYEQYF
.,TRBJ2-7,.,TRBV20-1,TGCAGTGCCCTACTCCCAGGCAGCTCCTACGAGCAGTACTTC,CSALLPGSSYEQYF
.,TRBJ2-1,.,TRBV7-2,TGTGCCAGCAGCACGTACCAAGAGACCCAGTTCTTC,CASSTYQETQFF
.,TRBJ1-1,.,TRBV6-2/TRBV6-3,TGTGCCAGCAGTGACTCTGGGGGCTCGACTGAAGCTTTCTTT,CASSDSGGSTEAFF
.,TRBJ2-7,.,TRBV6-2/TRBV6-3,TGTGCCAGCAGTTCCACGGGGCCCTCCTACGAGCAGTACTTC,CASSSTGPSYEQYF
.,TRBJ2-1,.,TRBV28,TGTGCCAGCAGTGATAGCGTTTATGGTCAGTTCTTC,CASSDSVYGQFF
once,TRBJ1-1,TRBD1,TRBV6-2/TRBV6-3,TGTGCCAGCAGCAACAGGGGAGGTTCGAACACTGAAGCTTTCTTT,CASSNRGGSNTEAFF
few,TRBJ1-2,.,TRBV20-1,TGCAGTGCTTCCCGGGACATCCAGGGCCGCGATGGCTACACCTTC,CSASRDIQGRDGYTF
.,TRBJ2-1,TRBD2,TRBV7-3,TGTGCCAGCAGCCAAGAACTAGCGGGAGTGAGCGAGCAGTTCTTC,CASSQELAGVSEQFF
.,TRBJ1-1,.,TRBV20-1,TGCAGTGCTAGAAGCAGGGCAGGAGGTGAAGCTTTCTTT,CSARSRAGGEAFF
.,TRBJ1-5,.,TRBV7-9,TGTGCCGTCGGGGGGATCAATCAGCCCCAGCATTTT,CAVGGINQPQHF
.,TRBJ2-5,TRBD1,TRBV10-3,TGTGCCATCAGGGCAGGGACAGCACAAGAGACCCAGTACTTC,CAIRAGTAQETQYF
few,TRBJ1-2,.,TRBV20-1,TGCAGTGCTAGGCCGCCTGGGGACTATGGCTACACCTTC,CSARPPGDYGYTF
once,TRBJ2-7,TRBD1,TRBV20-1,TGCAGTGCTAGGCCACAGGGGGCCTACGAGCAGTACTTC,CSARPQGAYEQYF
.,TRBJ2-2,.,TRBV4-3,TGCGCCAGCAGCCAAGTGCACGCGAACACCGGGGAGCTGTTTTTT,CASSQVHANTGELFF
.,TRBJ2-7,TRBD2,TRBV2,TGTGCCAGCAGTGAGGGACTAGCTTCGGCCTACGAGCAGTACTTC,CASSEGLASAYEQYF
.,TRBJ2-7,.,TRBV29-1,TGCAGCGTTGTCCGTCAGGGAACCATCTACGAGCAGTACTTC,CSVVRQGTIYEQYF
few,TRBJ2-3,.,TRBV20-1,TGCAGTGCCCGCGAAGGGCATGCGGAGACGCAGTATTTT,CSAREGHAETQYF
.,TRBJ2-5,.,TRBV5-5,TGTGCCAGCAGCTTGGAGGCTAGTGGACAAGAGACCCAGTACTTC,CASSLEASGQETQYF
.,TRBJ2-7,.,TRBV6-5,TGTGCCAGCAGTTACTCTATGGGGGAGAGGGGGTCCTACGAGCAGTACTTC,CASSYSMGERGSYEQYF
.,TRBJ2-6,.,TRBV5-1,TGCGCCAGCAGCTTGGACCCGGGGACTGGGGCCAACGTCCTGACTTTC,CASSLDPGTGANVLTF
.,TRBJ2-2,.,TRBV4-1,TGCGCCAGCAGCCGGGATGAACCGGGACAAAACACCGGGGAGCTGTTTTTT,CASSRDEPGQNTGELFF
few,TRBJ2-5,.,TRBV7-9,TGTGCCAGCAGCCGGGTCGAGGAGACCCAGTACTTC,CASSRVEETQYF
.,TRBJ2-3,.,TRBV25-1,TGTGCCAGCAGTGTGTTATCGCGGGACTCAGATACGCAGTATTTT,CASSVLSRDSDTQYF
.,TRBJ2-3,TRBD2,TRBV18,TGTGCCAGCTCCCCTACTAGCGGGGTCGGCACAGATACGCAGTATTTT,CASSPTSGVGTDTQYF
once,TRBJ2-1,.,TRBV4-2,TGTGCCAGCAGCCAAGTAGATATTCCTGAGCAGTTCTTC,CASSQVDIPEQFF
.,TRBJ2-7,TRBD1,TRBV4-2,TGTGCCAGCAGCCAACAGGGACAGGGCTACGAGCAGTACTTC,CASSQQGQGYEQYF
once,TRBJ2-2,TRBD2,TRBV18,TGTGCCAGCTCGTTACTAGCGGGGCAGCTGACCGGGGAGCTGTTTTTT,CASSLLAGQLTGELFF
few,TRBJ1-2,.,TRBV6-5,TGTGCCAGCAGTTTGGTGGGGGACGCAGGCTATGGCTACACCTTC,CASSLVGDAGYGYTF
.,TRBJ2-1,TRBD2,TRBV20-1,TGCAGTGCTAGGGTTCGGGTTCTCGGGAGGAGAGGGAATGAGCAGTTCTTC,CSARVRVLGRRGNEQFF
few,TRBJ1-2,.,TRBV27,TGTGCCAGCAGTTTTATCGGACAGAACTATGGCTACACCTTC,CASSFIGQNYGYTF
once,TRBJ1-1,TRBD1,TRBV24-1,TGTGCCACCAGTGCCTCGGACAGGGCCCAGGGGGGCACTGAAGCTTTCTTT,CATSASDRAQGGTEAFF
few,TRBJ1-1,.,TRBV5-1,TGTGCCAGCAGCTTAGACGGGGTAACTGAAGCTTTCTTT,CASSLDGVTEAFF
.,TRBJ2-4,TRBD2,TRBV7-2,TGTGCCAGCAGCTTAGAATCGAGCGGGAGGGGGGAGGACATTCAGTACTTC,CASSLESSGRGEDIQYF
.,TRBJ1-6,.,TRBV2,TGTGCCAGCAGGAAAGGCCCCGGGGATCCCCTCCACTTT,CASRKGPGDPLHF
few,TRBJ2-5,.,TRBV6-2/TRBV6-3,TGTGCCAGCACTCGACGGGTGGTTCTGGAGACCCAGTACTTC,CASTRRVVLETQYF
.,TRBJ2-1,TRBD2,TRBV12-3/TRBV12-4,TGTGCCAGCAGTTTTACAGCGGGGCCTCCTGGCAATGAGCAGTTCTTC,CASSFTAGPPGNEQFF
.,TRBJ1-2,.,TRBV5-1,TGCGCCAGCAGTAGAACACCTCCCTATGGCTACACCTTC,CASSRTPPYGYTF
.,TRBJ1-6,.,TRBV25-1,TGTGCCAGCAGTGAAATGGGGGGTTCCTATAATTCACCCCTCCACTTT,CASSEMGGSYNSPLHF
few,TRBJ2-1,.,TRBV3-1,TGTGCCAGCAGCCTCCGGGACTTCGGAGACAATGAGCAGTTCTTC,CASSLRDFGDNEQFF
.,TRBJ2-5,.,TRBV12-3/TRBV12-4,TGTGCCAGCAGACGGGGGGCGGGAGAGACCCAGTACTTC,CASRRGAGETQYF
.,TRBJ2-1,TRBD1,TRBV24-1,TGTGCCACCAGTGCAGCGGGACAGGGCTACAATGAGCAGTTCTTC,CATSAAGQGYNEQFF
.,TRBJ2-7,TRBD1,TRBV7-2,TGTGCCAGCAGCTTGACACAGGGGTGGTTCTCCTACGAGCAGTACTTC,CASSLTQGWFSYEQYF
.,TRBJ2-1,.,TRBV6-1,TGTGCCAGCGCGGGACAACTCTACAATGAGCAGTTCTTC,CASAGQLYNEQFF
.,TRBJ1-1,.,TRBV29-1,TGCAGCGTTGTACGCGCAGGGAGGAACACTGAAGCTTTCTTT,CSVVRAGRNTEAFF
.,TRBJ1-1,.,TRBV4-1,TGCGCCAGCAGCCGCCTTCTACAGGTGGTTAACACTGAAGCTTTCTTT,CASSRLLQVVNTEAFF
.,TRBJ2-3,TRBD2,TRBV20-1,TGCAGTGCTAGAGTCTGGAAAACTAGCGGGGGCACAGATACGCAGTATTTT,CSARVWKTSGGTDTQYF